Detailed here is one TCR beta chain. This record comes from a study of radiotherapy plus CTLA-4 blockade in lung cancer. Trimming took 1 base from V and 6 from J; bases not matched to a gene: 6. The CDR3 has 16 amino acids. The V gene's germline CDR1 is MGHDK and CDR2 SYGVNS. Using immunoSEQ multiplex PCR, the repertoire was profiled, and TCRdb retains in-frame clones only, with some absent. This sample carries around 110,000 clones, about 85% of them seen once, and the ten largest clones take under 3%. Here the sequenced sample was peripheral blood, taken from a patient treated with radiotherapy plus ipilimumab. The gene calls are TRBV25-1 and TRBJ2-1; 10 nucleotides match TRBD2. This receptor was identified in a human donor with non-small cell lung cancer that progressed on radiotherapy plus ipilimumab. Some clones in this sample may be carry-over from other donors' samples. The CDR3 DNA reads as TGTGCCAGCAGTGAATTAGATAGCGGGGGGACCAATGAGCAGTTCTTC. Encoded protein: CASSELDSGGTNEQFF.